Following are 31 T cell receptor beta chains from one sample sequenced in a study of OX40 agonist ivuxolimab in advanced cancers. The protocol was immunoSEQ multiplex PCR, while the TCRdb copy is restricted to in-frame clones and leaves out a portion. The repertoire has about 58,000 clones, approximately 80% of them found once; the top ten carry 0.75%. Sequencing used CD4+ or CD8+ T cells sorted from blood, obtained in a trial of the OX40 agonist ivuxolimab. The receptor set was obtained from an adult with an advanced solid tumor such as melanoma, head and neck, liver or kidney cancer.

The rearrangement uses TRBV5-1 and TRBJ2-6; possible D gene TRBD1, 5 bases. Germline loops: CDR1 SGHRS, CDR2 YFSETQ. V lost 3 bases and J 2 bases, leaving 9 bases between the germline ends. The length of the CDR3 is 15 residues. In DNA, the CDR3 is TGCGCCAGCAGCTCCCCAGGGACTGGGGCCAACGTCCTGACTTTC. As protein: CASSSPGTGANVLTF.

The chain carries TRBV2 and TRBJ1-2, with unresolved D. Germline V lookup: CDR1 SNHLY, CDR2 FYNNEI. The CDR3 length is 13 residues. V gave up 4 bases and J gave up 1 base, with 7 bases separating them. The CDR3, as DNA: TGTGCCAGCAGTGCCGGGAATAACTATGGCTACACCTTC. It codes for CASSAGNNYGYTF.

This clone was seen a handful of times. This chain joins TRBV4-2 and TRBJ1-3, with 7 positions matching TRBD1. The CDR3 consists of 16 residues. After removal of 0 bases from V and 4 bases from J, the junction contained 6 bases not matched to a gene. Per the germline V gene, CDR1 is LGHNA and CDR2 is YNFKEQ. The CDR3 reads CASSQDKTGQGNTIYF. CDR3 sequence (DNA): TGTGCCAGCAGCCAAGATAAGACAGGGCAGGGAAACACCATATATTTT.

This clone was observed a handful of times. The chain recombines TRBV9 with TRBJ2-2, with a tentative D call TRBD2 (6 bases). The length of the CDR3 is 14 residues. V was pared by 0 bases and J by 8 bases, with 11 bases between. The germline V gene encodes CDR1 SGDLS and CDR2 YYNGEE. Here the CDR3 reads CASSVDSGLGELFF. DNA for the CDR3: TGTGCCAGCAGCGTAGATAGCGGTTTGGGGGAGCTGTTTTTT.

This clone appeared a single time. The rearrangement joins TRBV5-4 to TRBJ2-7; 11 nucleotides line up with TRBD1. This CDR3 has 15 residues. From germline, CDR1 is SGHNT and CDR2 YYREEE (reference sequence). Trimming cost V 2 bases and J 7 bases; bases outside gene matches: 8. The DNA for the CDR3 is TGTGCCAGCAGCTTTGGTTCGGACAGGGGGCGAGAGCAGTACTTC. It is translated as CASSFGSDRGREQYF.

This chain connects TRBV9 to TRBJ1-6; D gene uncertain. The germline gives CDR1 SGDLS, CDR2 YYNGEE. This CDR3 spans 17 amino acids. Trimming took 0 bases from V and 0 from J, leaving 10 bases between them. In nucleotides, the CDR3 is TGTGCCAGCAGCGTAGGATTTCGCCCCTCCTATAATTCACCCCTCCACTTT. Translation gives CASSVGFRPSYNSPLHF.

The CDR3 spells CASSPTGGGWGYTF. The DNA for the CDR3 is TGTGCCAGCAGTCCCACAGGGGGCGGCTGGGGCTACACCTTC. This chain links TRBV25-1 with TRBJ1-2, with TRBD1 matching 9 bases. Per germline, CDR1 MGHDK and CDR2 SYGVNS. This CDR3 is 14 amino acids long. V was clipped by 5 bases and J by 8 bases; unmatched bases: 9.

The genes are TRBV19 and TRBJ2-1; TRBD1 is a possible D gene (6 bases). V gave up 6 bases and J gave up 7 bases, with 13 bases separating them. The germline CDR1 and CDR2 sequences are LNHDA and SQIVND (reference sequence). The CDR3 consists of 13 residues. CDR3 sequence reads: CASSGIDRNEQFF. For the CDR3, the DNA is TGTGCCAGTAGCGGTATCGACAGGAATGAGCAGTTCTTC. Drawing the rest from reference TRBV19 and TRBJ2-1, the complete variable domain is DGGITQSPKYLFRKEGQNVTLSCEQNLNHDAMYWYRQDPGQGLRLIYYSQIVNDFQKGDIAEGYSVSREKKESFPLTVTSAQKNPTAFYLCASSGIDRNEQFFGPGTRLTVL.

The V gene is TRBV11-3, the J gene TRBJ2-1; D possibly uses TRBD1 or TRBD2 (5 bases each). V dropped 3 bases and J dropped 2 bases, with 8 bases sitting between them. CDR3 size: 14 residues. Germline V gene sequence: CDR1 SGHNT, CDR2 YENEEA. The CDR3 sequence is CASSFLGAYNEQFF. The CDR3 nucleotides read TGTGCCAGCAGCTTCCTGGGGGCCTACAATGAGCAGTTCTTC.

A few counts support this clone. The chain couples TRBV6-5 to TRBJ1-3, with a tentative D call TRBD1 (5 bases). The CDR3 extends over 14 amino acids. Trimming shortened V by 2 bases and J by 2 bases, and 7 bases separated the two germline ends. CDR1 and CDR2 (germline): MNHEY, SVGAGI. The CDR3 DNA reads as TGTGCCAGCAGTTACGGGGGAACTGGAAACACCATATATTTT. This codes for CASSYGGTGNTIYF.

J is TRBJ2-1 and V is TRBV7-2; possible D gene TRBD2, 5 bases. Trimming stripped 1 base from V and 9 bases from J, with 19 bases between. Germline lookup yields CDR1 SGHTA and CDR2 FQGNSA. The CDR3 is 16 residues long. As DNA, the CDR3 is TGTGCCAGCAGCTTAGTGTTGGGCACTGGCAGCGGTGAGCAGTTCTTC. As protein: CASSLVLGTGSGEQFF.

The V call is TRBV19, the J call TRBJ2-3; no clear D gene. The CDR3 is 14 residues long. V gave up 0 bases and J gave up 4 bases, with 8 bases separating them. CDR1 LNHDA and CDR2 SQIVND come from the germline V gene (reference sequence). The CDR3 DNA sequence: TGTGCCAGTAGTATAGAGCGGATAGCAGATACGCAGTATTTT. It is translated as CASSIERIADTQYF.

Written as DNA, the CDR3 is TGTGCCAGCAGCCGGACAGTCCAAGAGACCCAGTACTTC. It specifies CASSRTVQETQYF. The V call is TRBV5-4, the J call TRBJ2-5, with D perhaps matching TRBD1 (6 bases). The CDR3 length is 13 residues. Trimming removed 4 bases from V and 1 base from J, with 8 bases in between. Germline CDR1 and CDR2: SGHNT and YYREEE (reference sequence).

Only a few counts were recorded for this clone. This chain uses TRBV11-3 with TRBJ2-1; D is tentatively TRBD1 or TRBD2 (5 bases each). The ends were cut back, 6 bases at V and 0 bases at J, with 12 bases in the middle. This CDR3 spans 15 amino acids. Per the germline V gene, CDR1 is SGHNT and CDR2 is YENEEA. CDR3 loop: CASSYEGNSYNEQFF. CDR3 in DNA: TGTGCCAGCAGTTACGAGGGGAACTCCTACAATGAGCAGTTCTTC.

V and J are TRBV7-2 and TRBJ2-5; 7 bases map to TRBD2. The CDR3 consists of 14 residues. Germline V gene sequence: CDR1 SGHTA, CDR2 FQGNSA. With V trimmed by 5 bases and J by 5 bases, 8 bases remained unmatched. CDR3 in DNA: TGTGCCAGCAGCCCAGGGACTAACGGGGAGACCCAGTACTTC. Residues: CASSPGTNGETQYF.

This rearrangement joins TRBV19 to TRBJ1-4, with D unclear. In germline, CDR1 is LNHDA, CDR2 SQIVND (reference sequence). CDR3 size: 13 residues. V was clipped by 8 bases and J by 8 bases, with 15 bases between them. The DNA of the CDR3 is TGTGCCAGTCGCCCGGCCCAGAGAGAAAAACTGTTTTTT. Residues: CASRPAQREKLFF.

This sequence joins TRBV5-1 and TRBJ2-5; D could derive from TRBD1 or TRBD2 (5 bases each). Trimming stripped 4 bases from V and 1 base from J, with 14 bases between. This CDR3 comprises 15 residues. Germline values: CDR1 SGHRS, CDR2 YFSETQ. CDR3 DNA sequence: TGCGCCAGCAGCGTCGAGGGGTCGGGCCAAGAGACCCAGTACTTC. The encoded protein is CASSVEGSGQETQYF.

The DNA of the CDR3 is TGTGCCAGCAGTTACTTGGGGGCTAAGACTGAAGCTTTCTTT. Its protein is CASSYLGAKTEAFF. This chain joins TRBV6-5 and TRBJ1-1, with D possibly TRBD1 on 6 matching bases. Germline CDR1 is MNHEY and CDR2 is SVGAGI. The V and J ends lost 1 base and 5 bases respectively, with 11 bases between them. The CDR3 extends over 14 amino acids.

This clone turned up a few times. This chain uses TRBV7-9 with TRBJ2-5, with D perhaps matching TRBD1 (6 bases). The CDR3 extends over 12 amino acids. With 5 bases removed from V and 7 bases from J, the gap between germline ends came to 11 bases. Germline lookup yields CDR1 SEHNR and CDR2 FQNEAQ (reference sequence). The CDR3 DNA is TGTGCCAGCAGCACAGGGTACGGGACCCAGTACTTC. This encodes CASSTGYGTQYF.

This clone has only one observation. Additional DNA sequences in this sample encode the identical CDR3. The chain carries TRBV6-5 and TRBJ1-1; 7 bases fit TRBD1. The V gene's germline CDR1 is MNHEY and CDR2 SVGAGI. V lost 6 bases, J lost 0 bases, and 4 bases stayed unmatched. The CDR3 has 14 amino acids. The CDR3 is CASSFGQVNTEAFF. The DNA of the CDR3 is TGTGCCAGCAGCTTTGGACAGGTGAACACTGAAGCTTTCTTT.

This rearrangement joins TRBV5-1 to TRBJ1-2, with D maybe TRBD1 (6 bases). Germline CDR1 and CDR2: SGHRS and YFSETQ. Trimming took off 4 bases at V and 4 bases at J, with 14 bases between the two ends. The length of the CDR3 is 14 residues. CDR3 protein: CASSQTTGAYGYTF. The CDR3 nucleotides are TGCGCCAGCAGCCAGACGACGGGGGCCTATGGCTACACCTTC. The full variable domain, with the rest looked up from reference TRBV5-1 and TRBJ1-2, is KAGVTQTPRYLIKTRGQQVTLSCSPISGHRSVSWYQQTPGQGLQFLFEYFSETQRNKGNFPGRFSGRQFSNSRSEMNVSTLELGDSALYLCASSQTTGAYGYTFGSGTRLTVV.

The rearrangement links TRBV5-1 to TRBJ1-6; 9 bases line up with TRBD1. Trimming at V came to 1 base and at J to 7 bases, leaving 3 bases not matched to a gene. This CDR3 has 15 amino acids. The germline V gene encodes CDR1 SGHRS and CDR2 YFSETQ. Here the CDR3 DNA reads TGCGCCAGCAGCTTGATGGGGACAGGGAATTCACCCCTCCACTTT. Translation gives CASSLMGTGNSPLHF.

The gene calls are TRBV4-2 and TRBJ2-3; 7 bases fit TRBD2. The junction had 5 bases not matched to a gene; V was cut back by 1 base and J by 1 base. There are 16 residues in the CDR3. CDR1 LGHNA and CDR2 YNFKEQ come from the germline V gene. DNA for the CDR3: TGTGCCAGCAGCCAAGTCCGGGGGGTACGCACAGATACGCAGTATTTT. Its translation: CASSQVRGVRTDTQYF.

The rearrangement joins TRBV7-8 to TRBJ2-1, with no clear D. Germline CDR1 and CDR2: SGHVS and FQNEAQ. This CDR3 has 15 residues. Trimming stripped 2 bases from V and 4 bases from J, with 12 bases between. The CDR3, as DNA: TGTGCCAGCAGCTTATTAGAAAGTGGGTACAATGAGCAGTTCTTC. This gives the protein CASSLLESGYNEQFF.

This chain uses TRBV10-1 with TRBJ2-3, with TRBD2 identical over 8 bases. With 0 bases clipped from V and 5 bases from J, the junction kept 7 bases outside the gene matches. CDR1 and CDR2 (germline): WNHNN, SYGVQD (reference sequence). This CDR3 is built from 16 residues. The CDR3 DNA follows: TGCGCCAGCAGTGAGTCGATGGCGGGGGGTGAAGATACGCAGTATTTT. Translated, it gives CASSESMAGGEDTQYF.

The rearrangement uses TRBV7-7 and TRBJ2-1, with no clear D. Germline V gene lookup returns CDR1 SSHAT and CDR2 FNYEAQ (reference sequence). This CDR3 is built from 15 residues. Trimming shortened V by 7 bases and J by 6 bases, and 19 bases separated the two germline ends. The CDR3 region has the DNA TGTGCCAGCACCCCCCTAGGGTACGAAATCAATGAGCAGTTCTTC. Translation: CASTPLGYEINEQFF.

CDR3 residues: CASRNSVWEQYF. The DNA for the CDR3 is TGTGCCAGCAGAAACAGCGTGTGGGAGCAGTACTTC. The chain combines TRBV28 with TRBJ2-7; D unclear. CDR1 is MDHEN, CDR2 SYDVKM, per germline. Trimming removed 6 bases at V and 7 bases at J, with 13 bases between. This CDR3 is 12 amino acids long.

The chain employs TRBV19 and TRBJ1-3; possible D gene TRBD1, 5 bases. Germline loops: CDR1 LNHDA, CDR2 SQIVND (reference sequence). This CDR3 is 15 amino acids long. V was clipped by 8 bases and J by 0 bases, with 14 bases between them. Here the CDR3 DNA reads TGTGCCAGTCGAATGCGACAGCACTCTGGAAACACCATATATTTT. It yields the protein CASRMRQHSGNTIYF.

The chain joins TRBV5-4 to TRBJ2-2, with 9 bases lining up with TRBD1. J lost 1 base, V lost 3 bases, and 1 base had no gene match. Germline-derived CDR1 and CDR2 are SGHNT and YYREEE (reference sequence). This CDR3 is built from 15 residues. CDR3 sequence reads: CASSWGQGNTGELFF. The CDR3 nucleotides read TGTGCCAGCAGCTGGGGACAGGGGAACACCGGGGAGCTGTTTTTT.

The chain carries TRBV12-5 and TRBJ2-3; no firm D call. Trimming removed 3 bases at V and 4 bases at J, with 5 bases between. The germline CDR1 and CDR2 sequences are LGHNT and FRNRAP. The CDR3 length is 12 residues. The CDR3, as DNA: TGTGCTAGTGGTTTTCGTTCAGATACGCAGTATTTT. Its translation is CASGFRSDTQYF.

The chain employs TRBV4-2 and TRBJ2-1; D is perhaps TRBD1 or TRBD2 (5 bases each). CDR3 length equals 18 residues. The V and J ends lost 2 bases and 2 bases respectively, with 19 bases between them. Per germline, CDR1 LGHNA and CDR2 YNFKEQ. DNA for the CDR3: TGTGCCAGCAGCCAACCCGGACTCGACAGCCCAGCCTACAATGAGCAGTTCTTC. Translated: CASSQPGLDSPAYNEQFF.